This T cell receptor (beta chain) was retrieved from a study of blood T cells in healthy people across ages. Study-wide points: Expanded clonotype shifts may have been confounded, as the donors had an unknown CMV status.

Sample-barcoded 5' priming and a J-beta primer mix drove a second PCR of about 7 to 11 cycles. Each single sample gave us at least 2.5 million CDR3-containing paired-end reads. TCRdb re-called the 5' RACE reads with MiXCR, one entry per CDR3 protein. The table includes some 760,000 distinct CDR3 sequences, approximately 25% detected once. Trimming cost V 4 bases and J 4 bases, with 13 bases left between them. The CDR3 totals 14 residues. From germline, CDR1 is SEHNR and CDR2 FQNEAQ (reference sequence). Details on this clonotype: Its specificity is not known.

The same sample was also used in a study of T cells of mothers and their children.

The sequencing sample was made of blood. The TCR was taken from a boy aged 5 to 17 in good health. V is TRBV7-9 and J is TRBJ1-1; D remains unclear. CDR3 sequence reads: CASSSGLAFTEAFF. The DNA for the CDR3 is TGTGCCAGCAGCTCGGGTTTGGCGTTCACTGAAGCTTTCTTT.